Presented here are 27 T cell receptor beta chains from one specimen sequenced in a study of blood T cell repertoires in COVID-19. Assay: immunoSEQ multiplex PCR; the TCRdb copy retains only in-frame clones and omits some. The sample lists about 97,000 clones; around nine tenths were seen once. The source material was peripheral blood. These receptors were obtained from a man aged 55 to 70 with acute or convalescent COVID-19.

The CDR3 DNA follows: TGTGCCAGCAGTCCCGTTTTGGGGGCGGCGGCTGAAGCTTTCTTT. Residues: CASSPVLGAAAEAFF. The chain has TRBV27 and TRBJ1-1; TRBD1 might be the D (6 bases). The V end lost 5 bases, the J end lost 6 bases, and 19 bases lay between the germline ends. The CDR3 covers 15 residues. Germline V gene data show CDR1 as MNHEY and CDR2 as SMNVEV (reference sequence).

V usage is TRBV18 and J usage is TRBJ1-4; tentatively, D is TRBD1 (5 bases). This CDR3 region has 15 residues. Deletions cut 5 bases from V and 0 bases from J, with 10 bases between. The germline gives CDR1 KGHSH, CDR2 LQKENI. The CDR3 here is CASSVDRATNEKLFF. The CDR3 nucleotides read TGTGCCAGCTCAGTCGACAGAGCAACTAATGAAAAACTGTTTTTT.

The chain couples TRBV6-5 to TRBJ1-1; no reliable D call. The CDR3 sequence is 15 residues long. V was trimmed by 5 bases and J by 0 bases, leaving 13 bases between them. CDR1 is MNHEY, CDR2 SVGAGI, per germline. The DNA of the CDR3 is TGTGCCAGCAGTCCCTACGTTACTTTGAACACTGAAGCTTTCTTT. This translates into CASSPYVTLNTEAFF.

This sequence joins TRBV10-3 and TRBJ2-5; possibly TRBD1 for D (6 bases). The CDR3 covers 13 residues. CDR1 is ENHRY and CDR2 is SYGVKD in the germline V gene. V shed 6 bases and J shed 3 bases, with 11 bases lying between them. The CDR3 DNA reads as TGTGCCATCAGGATGGACAGAGAAGAGACCCAGTACTTC. Translating it yields CAIRMDREETQYF.

V is TRBV2 and J is TRBJ2-7; possible D gene TRBD1, 5 bases. The V and J ends lost 6 bases and 3 bases respectively, with 12 bases between them. Germline loops: CDR1 SNHLY, CDR2 FYNNEI. The CDR3 is 13 amino acids. CDR3 sequence: CASRADRIYEQYV. CDR3 DNA: TGTGCCAGCAGGGCAGACAGAATCTACGAGCAGTACGTC.

This clone was detected only a few times. Mismatch with germline at one junction end may stem from a read error. The V gene is TRBV19, the J gene TRBJ1-1; D not resolved. The germline V gene encodes CDR1 LNHDA and CDR2 SQIVND (reference sequence). The CDR3 is 14 amino acids. DNA for the CDR3: TGTGCCAGCAGTACAGACACAAGTGCCACTGAAGCTTTCTTT. Translation: CASSTDTSATEAFF.

This chain links TRBV5-8 with TRBJ1-5, with 7 nucleotides matching TRBD1. Germline-derived CDR1 and CDR2 are SGHTS and YDEGEE. Losses at the gene ends were 4 bases for V and 5 bases for J; bases not matched to a gene: 9. There are 15 residues in the CDR3. CDR3 sequence: CASSPGTAGDQPQHF. DNA for the CDR3: TGTGCCAGCAGCCCTGGGACAGCGGGGGATCAGCCCCAGCATTTT. Combining the CDR3 with reference TRBV5-8 and TRBJ1-5 gives the whole variable domain EAGVTQSPTHLIKTRGQQATLRCSPISGHTSVYWYQQALGLGLQFLLWYDEGEERNRGNFPPRFSGRQFPNYSSELNVNALELEDSALYLCASSPGTAGDQPQHFGDGTRLSIL.

The CDR3 reads CASSAGLPSTYEQYV. CDR3 nucleotide sequence: TGTGCCAGCTCAGCGGGACTTCCCTCAACCTACGAGCAGTACGTC. The genes are TRBV18 and TRBJ2-7; possible D gene TRBD2, 6 bases. V shed 5 bases and J shed 2 bases, with 16 bases lying between them. The germline gives CDR1 KGHSH, CDR2 LQKENI. CDR3 length: 15 residues.

The chain recombines TRBV15 with TRBJ2-5; D call uncertain. Trimming left V 1 base short and J 5 bases short, with 17 bases between. From germline, CDR1 is LNHNV and CDR2 YYDKDF (reference sequence). The CDR3 covers 16 residues. The CDR3 loop reads CATSRGSAIFFETQYF. The CDR3 nucleotides read TGTGCCACCAGCAGAGGGTCCGCTATTTTTTTCGAGACCCAGTACTTC.

This clone was observed a single time. The chain is built from TRBV18 and TRBJ1-3, with TRBD1 matching over 10 bases. The CDR3 has 20 amino acids. From germline, CDR1 is KGHSH and CDR2 LQKENI. J was trimmed by 0 bases and V by 6 bases; bases with no gene match: 17. The CDR3 nucleotides are TGTGCCAGCTCCCAGATCCGGGACAGGGGAAGTGCCATCTCTGGAAACACCATATATTTT. Amino acid sequence: CASSQIRDRGSAISGNTIYF.

The V and J genes are TRBV25-1 and TRBJ2-7; TRBD1 might be the D (7 bases). The CDR3 has 17 residues. Germline assignment: CDR1 MGHDK and CDR2 SYGVNS. Deletions cut 0 bases from V and 4 bases from J, with 19 bases between. This CDR3 reads CASSEYGQARGGYEQYV. CDR3 DNA: TGTGCCAGCAGTGAATATGGACAGGCAAGAGGAGGGTACGAGCAGTACGTC.

The CDR3 loop reads CAWRLSGGTYNSPLHF. The CDR3 nucleotides read TGTGCCTGGAGACTCTCGGGGGGAACCTATAATTCACCCCTCCACTTT. The gene calls are TRBV30 and TRBJ1-6; D perhaps matches TRBD1 (5 bases). There are 16 residues in the CDR3. V lost 3 bases and J 2 bases, leaving 14 bases between the germline ends. Germline loops: CDR1 GTSNPN, CDR2 SVGIG (reference sequence).

The CDR3 bases are TGTGCCAGCAGCTTGACAGGCCGCGAAAACACTGAAGCTTTCTTT. Residues: CASSLTGRENTEAFF. This chain connects TRBV5-4 to TRBJ1-1, with D perhaps TRBD1 (5 bases). Trimming removed 1 base from V and 2 bases from J, with 12 bases in between. The CDR3 length is 15 residues. Germline V CDR1 and CDR2: SGHNT, YYREEE (reference sequence). The full variable domain, rest sourced from reference TRBV5-4 and TRBJ1-1, is ETGVTQSPTHLIKTRGQQVTLRCSSQSGHNTVSWYQQALGQGPQFIFQYYREEENGRGNFPPRFSGLQFPNYSSELNVNALELDDSALYLCASSLTGRENTEAFFGQGTRLTVV.

The V and J genes are TRBV15 and TRBJ1-2; 7 bases line up with TRBD1. Germline values: CDR1 LNHNV, CDR2 YYDKDF (reference sequence). Trimming cost V 4 bases and J 4 bases; bases outside gene matches: 6. The length of the CDR3 is 14 residues. CDR3 residues: CATSNGRQGYGYTF. The CDR3 DNA sequence: TGTGCCACCAGCAACGGCCGACAGGGCTATGGCTACACCTTC.

V is TRBV25-1 and J is TRBJ2-3, with 7 bases lining up with TRBD2. Germline trimming cut 4 bases from V and 2 bases from J; bases unmatched to any gene: 6. Germline V lookup: CDR1 MGHDK, CDR2 SYGVNS. The CDR3 runs to 15 residues. The CDR3 DNA reads as TGTGCCAGCAGTGGTCTAGCGGCCCTCACAGATACGCAGTATTTT. Amino acid sequence: CASSGLAALTDTQYF.

The J gene is TRBJ1-1, the V gene TRBV6-6; a weak D match, TRBD1 (5 bases). Per germline, CDR1 MNHNY and CDR2 SVGAGI (reference sequence). Trimming took 0 bases from V and 11 from J, leaving 7 bases between them. The CDR3 consists of 11 residues. CDR3 sequence: CASSYSGAAFF. The CDR3 DNA follows: TGTGCCAGCAGTTACTCAGGGGCGGCTTTCTTT.

For this clone: In the same sample, other DNA sequences code for this CDR3. V is TRBV5-1 and J is TRBJ2-3; the D is unclear. V was shortened by 1 base and J by 0 bases, with 6 bases between the two germline ends. The length of the CDR3 is 14 residues. Per germline, CDR1 SGHRS and CDR2 YFSETQ. CDR3 sequence (DNA): TGCGCCAGCAGCTTGACTCCTAGCACAGATACGCAGTATTTT. Protein product: CASSLTPSTDTQYF.

The chain is built from TRBV21-1 and TRBJ1-5. TRBV21-1 corresponds to a pseudogene. The CDR3 runs 17 residues. As DNA, the CDR3 is TGTGCCAGCAGCAAGGAGGAGGGTCAACCGGGCAATCAGCCCCAGCATTTT. It is translated as CASSKEEGQPGNQPQHF.

The V gene is TRBV5-1, the J gene TRBJ1-1, with D possibly TRBD1 on 5 matching bases. Trimming removed 2 bases at V and 6 bases at J, with 14 bases between. Germline loops: CDR1 SGHRS, CDR2 YFSETQ. The CDR3 consists of 14 residues. CDR3 sequence (DNA): TGCGCCAGCAGCTTTACGGGGGGGATCGCTGAAGCTTTCTTT. Its protein is CASSFTGGIAEAFF.

The chain recombines TRBV6-5 with TRBJ2-2, with D possibly matching TRBD2 (6 bases). The V gene lost 6 bases and the J gene lost 2 bases, with 13 bases spanning the gap. The CDR3 extends over 15 amino acids. Germline loops: CDR1 MNHEY, CDR2 SVGAGI. CDR3 DNA sequence: TGTGCCAGCAGCCCGGGGACTTCTAACACCGGGGAGCTGTTTTTT. Protein product: CASSPGTSNTGELFF.

The chain uses TRBV30 and TRBJ1-2; D unclear. The CDR3 contains 10 residues. CDR1 and CDR2 (germline): GTSNPN, SVGIG (reference sequence). Trimming removed 8 bases from V and 8 bases from J, with 12 bases in between. CDR3 DNA sequence: TGTGCCGGTAGTCCCGAAGGCTACACCTTC. Amino acid sequence: CAGSPEGYTF. Full variable domain (outside the CDR3, taken from reference TRBV30 and TRBJ1-2): SQTIHQWPATLVQPVGSPLSLECTVEGTSNPNLYWYRQAAGRGLQLLFYSVGIGQISSEVPQNLSASRPQDRQFILSSKKLLLSDSGFYLCAGSPEGYTFGSGTRLTVV.

The V gene is TRBV28, the J gene TRBJ1-4; 7 nucleotides match TRBD1. CDR1 is MDHEN, CDR2 SYDVKM, per germline. The J segment lost 0 bases and the V segment lost 6 bases, leaving 4 bases of the junction unmatched. This CDR3 has 15 amino acids. The DNA of the CDR3 is TGTGCCAGCAGCCCGGGACAGACAACTAATGAAAAACTGTTTTTT. Protein product: CASSPGQTTNEKLFF.

This chain links TRBV5-1 with TRBJ1-3, with D perhaps matching TRBD1 (6 bases). The CDR3 has 17 amino acids. V was shortened by 4 bases and J by 4 bases, with 21 bases between the two germline ends. CDR1 is SGHRS and CDR2 is YFSETQ in the germline V gene. In DNA, the CDR3 is TGCGCCAGCAGCCCCTACATAGGACAGAGCCAGGGAAACACCATATATTTT. This sequence encodes CASSPYIGQSQGNTIYF.

The chain couples TRBV7-2 to TRBJ1-3; maybe TRBD1 (6 bases). This CDR3 comprises 13 residues. Germline CDR1 SGHTA, CDR2 FQGNSA. V lost 7 bases and J 9 bases, leaving 16 bases between the germline ends. Written as DNA, the CDR3 is TGTGCCAGCATCGAAGGGGGACGCAGCACCATATATTTT. Translated: CASIEGGRSTIYF.

The rearrangement uses TRBV29-1 and TRBJ2-7; weak D call: TRBD1 (6 bases). Trimming removed 1 base at V and 0 bases at J, with 13 bases between. Germline V gives CDR1 SQVTM, CDR2 ANQGSEA. The CDR3 totals 15 residues. The CDR3 loop is CSVEGGRSNSYEQYF. The CDR3 DNA sequence: TGCAGCGTTGAAGGGGGGCGGTCGAACTCCTACGAGCAGTACTTC.

This chain uses TRBV23-1 with TRBJ1-4; D possibly corresponds to TRBD1 (5 bases). TRBV23-1 is an ORF for which the function is uncertain. Trimming stripped 7 bases from V and 9 bases from J, with 12 bases between. CDR3 size: 12 residues. CDR3 in amino acids: CASIGAKKKLFF. The CDR3 nucleotides are TGCGCCAGCATAGGGGCCAAGAAAAAACTGTTTTTT.

This chain joins TRBV6-5 and TRBJ1-5; D may be TRBD1 (5 bases). Germline lookup yields CDR1 MNHEY and CDR2 SVGAGI. V was pared by 6 bases and J by 5 bases, with 17 bases between. This CDR3 comprises 15 residues. Written as DNA, the CDR3 is TGTGCCAGCAGGCCTGGGGCACAGAGCGATCAGCCCCAGCATTTT. The encoded protein is CASRPGAQSDQPQHF.